This TCR beta chain was sequenced during a study of yellow fever vaccine responses in identical twins. TCRdb analysed the RT-PCR reads with MiXCR anew, one entry per CDR3 protein. Altogether approximately 10,000 distinct CDR3 sequences are present, 65% to 85% being singletons, with the ten largest covering about 2.2%. V was trimmed by 10 bases and J by 0 bases, leaving 12 bases between them. CDR1 ENHRY and CDR2 SYGVKD come from the germline V gene. The CDR3 covers 13 residues. Note on this clonotype: Its antigen is undetermined.

Study-wide points: In identical twins, vaccine T cell responses appeared partly shared and partly individual.

The chain uses TRBV10-3 and TRBJ1-2; D may be TRBD1 (5 bases). This TCR derives from a woman younger than 30 who received the yellow fever vaccine. Sequenced material: T cells from blood (PBMCs), unsorted or a sorted subset (not recorded which), taken before or after yellow fever vaccination (not recorded which). CDR3 sequence: CANLGQPNYGYTF. The CDR3 DNA sequence: TGTGCCAACCTGGGGCAACCTAACTATGGCTACACCTTC.